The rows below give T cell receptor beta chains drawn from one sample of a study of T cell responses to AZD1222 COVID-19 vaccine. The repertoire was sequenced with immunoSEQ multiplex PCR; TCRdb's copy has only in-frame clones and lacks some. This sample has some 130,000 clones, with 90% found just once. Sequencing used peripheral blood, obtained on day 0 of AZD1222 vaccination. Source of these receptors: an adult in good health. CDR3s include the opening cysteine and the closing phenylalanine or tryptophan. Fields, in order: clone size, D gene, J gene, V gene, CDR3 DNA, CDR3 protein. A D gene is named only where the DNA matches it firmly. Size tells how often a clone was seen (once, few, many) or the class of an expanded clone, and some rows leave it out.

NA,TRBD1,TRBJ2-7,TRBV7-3,TGTGCCAGCAGCTTACAGGGGGACTACGAGCAGTACTTC,CASSLQGDYEQYF
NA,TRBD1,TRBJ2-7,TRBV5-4,TGTGCCAGCGGAAAAGGACAGGGGTCAGGCCTCGAGCAGTACTTC,CASGKGQGSGLEQYF
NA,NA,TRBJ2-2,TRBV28,TGTGCCAGCAGGCCGGGACGGGGTATGGCCGGGGAGCTGTTTTTT,CASRPGRGMAGELFF
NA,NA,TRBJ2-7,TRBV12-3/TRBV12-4,TGTGCCAGCAGTGTCCTCTACGAGCAGTACTTC,CASSVLYEQYF
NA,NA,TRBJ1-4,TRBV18,TGTGCCAGCTCACGACAACAGGTCCCCCATGGTGAAAAACTGTTTTTT,CASSRQQVPHGEKLFF
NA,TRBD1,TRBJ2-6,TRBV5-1,TGCGCCAGCAGCTGGACTCCGATAGGACAGGGGTCTGGGGCCAACGTCCTGACTTTC,CASSWTPIGQGSGANVLTF
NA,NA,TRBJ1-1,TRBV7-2,TGTGCCAGCAGCCCGGGCAGGTGGACTGAAGCTTTCTTT,CASSPGRWTEAFF
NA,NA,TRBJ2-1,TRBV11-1,TGTGCCAGCAGCTTAGTGAGGTTCAGCTCCTACAATGAGCAGTTCTTC,CASSLVRFSSYNEQFF
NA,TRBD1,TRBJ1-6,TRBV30,TGTGCCTGGGGGGACAGTTATAATTCACCCCTCCACTTT,CAWGDSYNSPLHF
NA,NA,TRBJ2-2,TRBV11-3,TGTGCCAGCAGCTTAGTCCAGACCGGGGAGCTGTTTTTT,CASSLVQTGELFF
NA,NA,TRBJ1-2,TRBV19,TGTGCCAGTATTGGAGGGAGAACAGGGACCTATGGCTACACCTTC,CASIGGRTGTYGYTF
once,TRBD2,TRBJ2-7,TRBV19,TGTGCCAGTAGTCCGTTAGCGGGGGGGCCCTCCGAGCAGTACTTC,CASSPLAGGPSEQYF
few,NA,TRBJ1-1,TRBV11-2,TGTGCCAGCAGCTACAGTTTGAACACTGAAGCTTTCTTT,CASSYSLNTEAFF
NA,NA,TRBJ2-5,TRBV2,TGTGCCAGCCAGTCACAGGACATAGGGTGGTCGGGGGAGACCCAGTACTTC,CASQSQDIGWSGETQYF
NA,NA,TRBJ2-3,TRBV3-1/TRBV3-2,TGTGCCAAACCTGAACCTTCAGGGGGACCGGGGGAAAGCACAGATACGCAGTATTTT,CAKPEPSGGPGESTDTQYF
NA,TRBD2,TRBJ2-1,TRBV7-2,TGTGCCAGCAGCTCCCCAGGCGGGGGGGGAGGGAATGAGCAGTTCTTC,CASSSPGGGGGNEQFF
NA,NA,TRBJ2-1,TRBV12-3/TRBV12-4,TGTGCCAGCAGTTTAGCGACCAATGAGCAGTTCTTC,CASSLATNEQFF
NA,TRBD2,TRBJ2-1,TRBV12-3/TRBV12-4,TGTGCCAGCAGCGGTCGCGGGGGGGCCATAATCTTC,CASSGRGGAIIF
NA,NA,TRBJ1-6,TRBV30,TGTGCCTGGAGTGAGGTGACAAGGAATTCACCCCTCCACTTT,CAWSEVTRNSPLHF
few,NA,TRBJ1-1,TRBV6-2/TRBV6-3,TGTGCCAGCAGCCCCCGAAGTAAGGCTCTTTTAGAAGCTTTCTTT,CASSPRSKALLEAFF
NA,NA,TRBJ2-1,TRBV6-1,TGTGCCAGCAGTGGTCACAGGCCTGGGGGCAATGAGCAGTTCTTC,CASSGHRPGGNEQFF
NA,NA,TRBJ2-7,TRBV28,TGTGCCAGCGTACAGGGTTTGGCCTACGAGCAGTACTTC,CASVQGLAYEQYF
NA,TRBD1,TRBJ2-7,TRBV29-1,TGCAGCGTTGCGGGACAGGGTAGCTCCTACGAGCAGTACTTC,CSVAGQGSSYEQYF
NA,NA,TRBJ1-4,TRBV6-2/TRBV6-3,TGTGCCAGCAGTGGCGATTATCACCAGAGAGTTGCAACTAATGAAAAACTGTTTTTT,CASSGDYHQRVATNEKLFF
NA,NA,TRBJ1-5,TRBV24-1,TGTGCCACCAGTGATGGGGTCGCGGAACAGCCCCAGCATTTT,CATSDGVAEQPQHF
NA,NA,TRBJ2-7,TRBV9,TGTGCCAGCAGCGCAGAGGGGACCTTTAATGTGCAGTACTTC,CASSAEGTFNVQYF
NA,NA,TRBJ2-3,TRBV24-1,TGTGCCACCAGTGACCCCGGACGCACAGATACGCAGTATTTT,CATSDPGRTDTQYF
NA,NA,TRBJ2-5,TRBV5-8,TGTGCCAGCAGCCTCGGGACATCCGAAGCGGGCGAGACCCAGTACTTC,CASSLGTSEAGETQYF
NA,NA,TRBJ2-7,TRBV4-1,TGCGCCAGCAGCCAAGATTTGGGTCTGAATCTCTACGAGCAGTACTTC,CASSQDLGLNLYEQYF
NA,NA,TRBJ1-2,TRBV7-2,TGTGCCAGCAGCTTAGGACAGATAAACTATGGCTACACCTTC,CASSLGQINYGYTF
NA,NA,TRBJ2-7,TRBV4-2,TGTGCCAGCAGCCAAGAGGGGTCAGGGGACTACGAGCAGTACTTC,CASSQEGSGDYEQYF
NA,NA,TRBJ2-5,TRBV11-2,TGTGCCAGCAGCCTAAGACCCGGGACCCTAATAGAGACCCAGTACTTC,CASSLRPGTLIETQYF
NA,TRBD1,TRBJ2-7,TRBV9,TGTGCCAGCAGCGTAGGAGGGGACAGCTCCTACGAGCAGTACTTC,CASSVGGDSSYEQYF
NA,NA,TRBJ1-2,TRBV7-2,TGTGCCAGCAGCCGCTCGATGGGGGGCGCCTATGGCTACACCTTC,CASSRSMGGAYGYTF
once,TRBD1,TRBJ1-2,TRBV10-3,TGTGCCATCAGTGTGACAGGGGGGACCGATGGCTACACCTTC,CAISVTGGTDGYTF
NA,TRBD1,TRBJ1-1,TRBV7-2,TGTGCCAGCAGCTTAGCGCGAGACAGGGGAAACACTGAAGCTTTCTTT,CASSLARDRGNTEAFF
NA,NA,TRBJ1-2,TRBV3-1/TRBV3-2,TGTGCCAGCAGCCAGGCGGGGGCCGGCTACACCTTC,CASSQAGAGYTF
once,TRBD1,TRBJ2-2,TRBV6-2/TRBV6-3,TGTGCCAGCAGTTTACAGGGGGCGGTAACCGGGGAGCTGTTTTTT,CASSLQGAVTGELFF
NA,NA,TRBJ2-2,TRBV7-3,TGTGCCAGCAGCTTAACCCCCCCGGGATTAAACACCGGGGAGCTGTTTTTT,CASSLTPPGLNTGELFF
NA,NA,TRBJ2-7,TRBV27,TGTGCCAGCAGTTTAACAGGAGCTAATTACGAGCAGTACTTC,CASSLTGANYEQYF
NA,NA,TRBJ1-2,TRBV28,TGTGCCAGCAGTTTAGCGGGACGGACCTATGGCTACACCTTC,CASSLAGRTYGYTF
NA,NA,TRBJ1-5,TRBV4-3,TGCGCCAGCAGCCAAGATCGGGTAGGGTGGAGCAATCAGCCCCAGCATTTT,CASSQDRVGWSNQPQHF
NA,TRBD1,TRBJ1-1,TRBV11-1,TGTGCCAGCAGCTTAGGGACAGGGGTAACTGAAGCTTTCTTT,CASSLGTGVTEAFF
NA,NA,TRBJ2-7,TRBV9,TGTGCCAGCAGTCTGGGGGGTTCTACCTACGAGCAGTACTTC,CASSLGGSTYEQYF
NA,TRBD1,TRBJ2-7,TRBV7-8,TGTGCCAGCAGCATAGCCGGGACAGGGACCTACGAGCAGTACTTC,CASSIAGTGTYEQYF
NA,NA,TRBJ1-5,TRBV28,TGTGCCAGCACCCCAATACAGGGAATTCAGCCCCAGCATTTT,CASTPIQGIQPQHF
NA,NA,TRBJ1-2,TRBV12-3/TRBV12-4,TGTGCCAGCAGGCTAAATGTGGAAGGCTACACCTTC,CASRLNVEGYTF
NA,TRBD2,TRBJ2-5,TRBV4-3,TGCGCCAGCAGCCAAGAGCTACCAGCGGGGTTACGACAGACCCAGTACTTC,CASSQELPAGLRQTQYF
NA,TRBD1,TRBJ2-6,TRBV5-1,TGCGCCAGCAGCTTAGACAGGGTTTCCTCTGGTGGGGCCAACGTCCTGACTTTC,CASSLDRVSSGGANVLTF
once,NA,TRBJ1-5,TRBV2,TGTGCCAGCAAAAACCTAGACAGTAATCAGCCCCAGCATTTT,CASKNLDSNQPQHF
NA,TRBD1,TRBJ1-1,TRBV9,TGTGCCAGCAGCGCGACAGGGGGGTACACTGAAGCTTTCTTT,CASSATGGYTEAFF
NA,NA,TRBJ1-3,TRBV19,TGTGCCAGTAGTATCGTGGGAGTTGTCGGAAACACCATATATTTT,CASSIVGVVGNTIYF
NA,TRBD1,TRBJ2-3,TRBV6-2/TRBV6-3,TGTGCCAGCAGTTATCAGGGACAGACGACTAGCACAGATACGCAGTATTTT,CASSYQGQTTSTDTQYF
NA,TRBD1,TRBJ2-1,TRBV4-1,TGCGCCAGCAGCTGGTCAGGGGGTTCCTACAATGAGCAGTTCTTC,CASSWSGGSYNEQFF
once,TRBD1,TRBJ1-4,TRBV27,TGTGCCAGCAGCAACGACAGGGAAGGAAAACTGTTTTTT,CASSNDREGKLFF
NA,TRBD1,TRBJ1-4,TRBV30,TGTGCCTGGAGTCTAGGGACAGGCGGAGGTGAAAAACTGTTTTTT,CAWSLGTGGGEKLFF
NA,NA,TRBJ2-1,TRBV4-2,TGTGCCAGCAGCCAAGTTGATCGCTACAATGAGCAGTTCTTC,CASSQVDRYNEQFF
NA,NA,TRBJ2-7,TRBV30,TGTGCCTGGAGAGGTCCGGGAGCCCTGTACGAGCAGTACTTC,CAWRGPGALYEQYF